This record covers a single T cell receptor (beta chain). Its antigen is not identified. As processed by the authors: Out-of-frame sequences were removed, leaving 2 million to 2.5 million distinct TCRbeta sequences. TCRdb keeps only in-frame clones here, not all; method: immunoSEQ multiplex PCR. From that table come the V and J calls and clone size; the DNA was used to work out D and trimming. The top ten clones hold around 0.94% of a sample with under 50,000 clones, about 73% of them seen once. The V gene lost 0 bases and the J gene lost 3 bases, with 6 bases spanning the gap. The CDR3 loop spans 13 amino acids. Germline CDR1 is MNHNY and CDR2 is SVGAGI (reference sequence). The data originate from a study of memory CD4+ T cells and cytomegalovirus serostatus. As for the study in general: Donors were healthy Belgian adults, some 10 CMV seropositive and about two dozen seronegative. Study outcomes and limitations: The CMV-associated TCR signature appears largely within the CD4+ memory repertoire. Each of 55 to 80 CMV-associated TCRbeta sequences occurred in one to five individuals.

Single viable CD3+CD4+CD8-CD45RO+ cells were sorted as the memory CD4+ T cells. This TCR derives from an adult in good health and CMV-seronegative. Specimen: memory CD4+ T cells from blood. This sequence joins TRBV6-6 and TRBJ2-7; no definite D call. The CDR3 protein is CASSYSPHYEQYF. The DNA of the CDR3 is TGTGCCAGCAGTTACTCGCCCCACTACGAGCAGTACTTC.